The sequence of this TCR beta chain was determined in a study of T cell responses to AZD1222 COVID-19 vaccine. Study-level findings and limits: An increase in Spike-specific TCR breadth and depth was observed after two AZD1222 doses. Nearly half of spike-specific TCRs reportedly target unmutated variant regions.

Some clones are missing from TCRdb's copy, which holds only in-frame ones; the method was immunoSEQ multiplex PCR. The sample consists of tens of thousands of clones, about nine tenths of them appearing once. For this clone: Its antigen is undetermined.

Germline CDR1 LNHDA, CDR2 SQIVND (reference sequence). The V end lost 3 bases, the J end lost 2 bases, and 20 bases lay between the germline ends. The CDR3 runs 18 residues. This rearrangement joins TRBV19 to TRBJ2-1, with D tentatively TRBD1 (6 bases). The input for sequencing was peripheral blood, taken on day 0 of AZD1222 vaccination. The origin of this receptor is an adult in good health. The CDR3 sequence is CASSMGPTYRATYNEQFF. As DNA, the CDR3 is TGTGCCAGTAGTATGGGTCCCACGTACAGGGCGACCTACAATGAGCAGTTCTTC.